What follows are 9 T cell receptor beta chains derived from one specimen sequenced in a study of T-cell memory formation after mild COVID-19. TCRdb reanalysed the 5' RACE reads using MiXCR and keeps one entry per CDR3 protein. The sample records just over 300,000 distinct CDR3 sequences, roughly a fifth being singletons. The specimen sequenced was PBMCs or a T cell subset sorted from them (not recorded which). These receptor sequences come from a man between 18 and 29 years old who had mild COVID-19 (a few samples of this study predate the infection). Cell type and time point are not known.

Only a few counts were recorded for this clonotype. The chain carries TRBV5-1 and TRBJ2-7; perhaps TRBD2 as D (5 bases). CDR3 length equals 14 residues. Germline CDR1 is SGHRS and CDR2 is YFSETQ. Trimming cost V 0 bases and J 6 bases, with 13 bases left between them. The CDR3 DNA reads as TGCGCCAGCAGCTTGGCTTCGGGGTCCCCCGAGCAGTACTTC. Its translation is CASSLASGSPEQYF.

This clonotype appeared a few times. V usage is TRBV4-3 and J usage is TRBJ2-5; D gene ambiguous. V dropped 0 bases and J dropped 2 bases, with 10 bases sitting between them. This CDR3 spans 15 amino acids. Germline CDR1 LGHNA, CDR2 YSLEER. The CDR3 reads CASSQDHPSQETQYF. The CDR3 region has the DNA TGCGCCAGCAGCCAAGATCACCCAAGTCAAGAGACCCAGTACTTC.

This clonotype showed up just a few times. The rearrangement uses TRBV30 and TRBJ2-1; 8 bases are a match to TRBD2. Per germline, CDR1 GTSNPN and CDR2 SVGIG (reference sequence). The CDR3 has 15 amino acids. The V gene end was trimmed by 0 bases and the J gene end by 10 bases; junction bases not matched to a gene: 11. DNA for the CDR3: TGTGCCTGGAGTGTATTGGCGGGGGGTCCACGGGAGCAGTTCTTC. It encodes CAWSVLAGGPREQFF.

This clonotype was counted a few times. This chain links TRBV20-1 with TRBJ1-4, with 9 nucleotides matching TRBD1. The germline CDR1 and CDR2 sequences are DFQATT and SNEGSKA (reference sequence). V was clipped by 5 bases and J by 8 bases; unmatched bases: 18. This CDR3 has 17 amino acids. The CDR3 protein is CSAGDPGQGGIREKLFF. The CDR3 coding sequence is TGCAGTGCTGGGGATCCGGGACAGGGAGGAATAAGGGAAAAACTGTTTTTT.

The J gene is TRBJ2-3, the V gene TRBV7-6; TRBD1 matches 7 bases. Trimming cost V 5 bases and J 4 bases; bases outside gene matches: 6. The germline CDR1 and CDR2 sequences are SGHVS and FNYEAQ. This CDR3 spans 14 amino acids. The CDR3 is CASSPRQGSDTQYF. The CDR3 region has the DNA TGTGCCAGCAGCCCTCGACAGGGATCAGATACGCAGTATTTT.

Only a few counts were recorded for this clonotype. The chain uses TRBV7-2 and TRBJ2-3; TRBD2 aligns across 10 bases. Germline values: CDR1 SGHTA, CDR2 FQGNSA. J gave up 2 bases and V 6 bases, and 8 bases lay outside the gene matches. The CDR3 spans 16 residues. CDR3 DNA: TGTGCCAGCAGATATAACCTAGCGGGGGCCACAGATACGCAGTATTTT. Protein product: CASRYNLAGATDTQYF. Full variable domain (rest looked up from reference TRBV7-2 and TRBJ2-3): GAGVSQSPSNKVTEKGKDVELRCDPISGHTALYWYRQSLGQGLEFLIYFQGNSAPDKSGLPSDRFSAERTGGSVSTLTIQRTQQEDSAVYLCASRYNLAGATDTQYFGPGTRLTVL.

The CDR3 loop reads CASSRTGGYNEQFF. The CDR3 DNA reads as TGTGCCAGCAGTCGGACAGGGGGATACAATGAGCAGTTCTTC. The chain has TRBV28 and TRBJ2-1; 10 bases fit TRBD1. The CDR3 extends over 14 amino acids. With 5 bases clipped from V and 4 bases from J, the junction kept 2 bases outside the gene matches. Germline assignment: CDR1 MDHEN and CDR2 SYDVKM.

This clonotype turned up a few times. V and J are TRBV10-3 and TRBJ2-1; 9 bases line up with TRBD1. The V gene's germline CDR1 is ENHRY and CDR2 SYGVKD. This CDR3 region has 15 residues. V gave up 3 bases and J gave up 4 bases; unmatched junction bases: 4. For the CDR3, the DNA is TGTGCCATCAGTGAAGGGACAGGGCATTACAATGAGCAGTTCTTC. Translation: CAISEGTGHYNEQFF.

This chain uses TRBV9 with TRBJ2-2; either TRBD1 or TRBD2 may fit D (5 bases each). This CDR3 contains 13 residues. The V end lost 2 bases, the J end lost 6 bases, and 8 bases lay between the germline ends. Per the germline V gene, CDR1 is SGDLS and CDR2 is YYNGEE. The CDR3 DNA reads as TGTGCCAGCAGCGTGGGGGACGCCGGGGAGCTGTTTTTT. Amino acids: CASSVGDAGELFF.